This T cell receptor (beta chain) was profiled in a study of T cells in Graves' hyperthyroidism and ophthalmopathy. Study information: Peripheral blood sampling occurred at initial diagnosis, before any treatment.

Uncontrolled infection, other autoimmune disease, pregnancy or lactation led to exclusion. Fresh peripheral blood, roughly 10 ml of it, supplied the PBMCs. CDR3 length: 15 amino acids. Trimming cost V 2 bases and J 1 base, with 13 bases left between them. Looked up from germline, CDR1 is GTSNPN and CDR2 is SVGIG (reference sequence). Amplification targeted TCR beta CDR3 regions from RNA transcripts. First-round RT-PCR with HTBI primers amplified the TCR CDR3 region. TCRdb itself ran the multiplex PCR reads through MiXCR, one entry per CDR3 protein. The profile shows about 600,000 distinct CDR3 sequences, more than 13% of them singletons.

The sequence was obtained from a woman between 18 and 29 years old with Graves' ophthalmopathy. Sequenced: blood. This chain uses TRBV30 with TRBJ2-3; D possibly matches TRBD1 or TRBD2 (6 bases each). CDR3: CAWSSRGLGTDTQYF. Here the CDR3 DNA reads TGTGCCTGGAGTTCCCGGGGGCTCGGCACAGATACGCAGTATTTT.